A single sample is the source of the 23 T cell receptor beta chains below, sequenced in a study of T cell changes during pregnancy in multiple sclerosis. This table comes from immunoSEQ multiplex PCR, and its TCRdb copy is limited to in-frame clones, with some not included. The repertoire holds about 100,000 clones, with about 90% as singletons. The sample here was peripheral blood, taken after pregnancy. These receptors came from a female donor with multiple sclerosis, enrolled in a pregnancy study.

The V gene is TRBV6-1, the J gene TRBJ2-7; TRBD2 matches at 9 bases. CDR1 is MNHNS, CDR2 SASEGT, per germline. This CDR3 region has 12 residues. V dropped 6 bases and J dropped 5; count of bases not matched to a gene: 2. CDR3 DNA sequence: TGTGCCAGCAGCCTAGCGGGAAACGAGCAGTACTTC. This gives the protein CASSLAGNEQYF.

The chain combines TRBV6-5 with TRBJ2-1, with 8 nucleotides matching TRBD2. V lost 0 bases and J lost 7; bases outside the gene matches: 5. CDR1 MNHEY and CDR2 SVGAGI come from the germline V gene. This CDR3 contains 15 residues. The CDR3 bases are TGTGCCAGCAGTTACTCGACGGGACTAGGAAATGAGCAGTTCTTC. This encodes CASSYSTGLGNEQFF.

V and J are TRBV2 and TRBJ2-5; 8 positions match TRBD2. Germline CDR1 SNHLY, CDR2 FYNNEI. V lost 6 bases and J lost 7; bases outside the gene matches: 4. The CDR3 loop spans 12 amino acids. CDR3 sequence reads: CASRGLAGTQYF. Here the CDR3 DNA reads TGTGCCAGCAGAGGACTAGCCGGGACCCAGTACTTC.

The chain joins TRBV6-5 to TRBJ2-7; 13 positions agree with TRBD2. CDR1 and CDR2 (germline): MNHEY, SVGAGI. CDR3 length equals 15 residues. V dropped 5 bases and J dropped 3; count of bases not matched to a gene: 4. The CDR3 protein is CASSQTSGRLYEQYF. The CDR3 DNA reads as TGTGCCAGCAGTCAGACTAGCGGGAGGCTCTACGAGCAGTACTTC.

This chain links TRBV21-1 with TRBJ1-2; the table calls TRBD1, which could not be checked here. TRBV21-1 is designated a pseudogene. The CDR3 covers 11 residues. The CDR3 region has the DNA TGTGCCAGCAGGGCAGGCTATGGCTACACCTTC. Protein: CASRAGYGYTF.

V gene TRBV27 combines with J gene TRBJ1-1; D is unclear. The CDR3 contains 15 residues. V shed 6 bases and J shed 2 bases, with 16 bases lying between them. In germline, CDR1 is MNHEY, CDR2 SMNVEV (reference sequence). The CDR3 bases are TGTGCCAGCAGGACCCGGAGGCAGGTAAACACTGAAGCTTTCTTT. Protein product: CASRTRRQVNTEAFF.

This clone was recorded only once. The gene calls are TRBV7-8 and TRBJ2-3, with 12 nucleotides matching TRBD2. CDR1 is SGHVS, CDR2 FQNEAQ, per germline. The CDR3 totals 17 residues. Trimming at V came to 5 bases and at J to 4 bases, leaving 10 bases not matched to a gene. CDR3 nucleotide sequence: TGTGCCAGCAGCCTGTCGACTAGCGGGAGTCCCGCAGATACGCAGTATTTT. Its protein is CASSLSTSGSPADTQYF.

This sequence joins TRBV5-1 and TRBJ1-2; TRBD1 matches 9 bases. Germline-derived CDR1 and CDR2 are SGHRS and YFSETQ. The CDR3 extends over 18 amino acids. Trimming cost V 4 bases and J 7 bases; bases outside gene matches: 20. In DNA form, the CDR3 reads TGCGCCAGCAGCCCTATCGGTCCGAGGGACAGGGCCTCCAGTGGCTACACCTTC. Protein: CASSPIGPRDRASSGYTF.

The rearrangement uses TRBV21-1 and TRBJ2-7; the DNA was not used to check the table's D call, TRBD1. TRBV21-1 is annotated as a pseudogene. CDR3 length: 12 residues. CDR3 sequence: CASRGRPYEQYF. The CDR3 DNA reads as TGTGCCAGCAGGGGCCGACCTTACGAGCAGTACTTC.

The CDR3 nucleotides read TGTGCCAGCAGTTACTCGTCTAGCGGCGGTCTATGGTATTTT. This codes for CASSYSSSGGLWYF. The rearrangement links TRBV6-6 to TRBJ2-3; 7 bases match TRBD2. Germline V gives CDR1 MNHNY, CDR2 SVGAGI (reference sequence). CDR3 length: 14 residues. Unmatched junction bases numbered 11, after V lost 0 bases and J lost 14 bases.

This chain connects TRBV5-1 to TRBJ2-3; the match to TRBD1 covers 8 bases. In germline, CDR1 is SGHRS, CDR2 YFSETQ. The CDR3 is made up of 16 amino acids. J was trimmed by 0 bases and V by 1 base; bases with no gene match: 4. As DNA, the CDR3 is TGCGCCAGCAGCTTGTCAGGGGGCGTGAGCACAGATACGCAGTATTTT. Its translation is CASSLSGGVSTDTQYF.

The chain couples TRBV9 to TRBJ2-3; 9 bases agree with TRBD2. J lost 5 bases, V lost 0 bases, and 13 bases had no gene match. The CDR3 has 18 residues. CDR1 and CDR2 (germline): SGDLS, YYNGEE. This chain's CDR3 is CASSVELYSGSGVDTQYF. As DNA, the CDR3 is TGTGCCAGCAGCGTAGAGCTTTATAGCGGGAGTGGTGTAGATACGCAGTATTTT. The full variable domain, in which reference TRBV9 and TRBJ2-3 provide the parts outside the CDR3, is DSGVTQTPKHLITATGQRVTLRCSPRSGDLSVYWYQQSLDQGLQFLIQYYNGEERAKGNILERFSAQQFPDLHSELNLSSLELGDSALYFCASSVELYSGSGVDTQYFGPGTRLTVL.

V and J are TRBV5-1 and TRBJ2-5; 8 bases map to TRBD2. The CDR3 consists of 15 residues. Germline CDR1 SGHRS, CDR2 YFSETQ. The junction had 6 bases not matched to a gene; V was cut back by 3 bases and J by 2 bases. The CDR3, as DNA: TGCGCCAGCAGCTCCCGGGGGGGGCGACAAGAGACCCAGTACTTC. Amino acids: CASSSRGGRQETQYF.

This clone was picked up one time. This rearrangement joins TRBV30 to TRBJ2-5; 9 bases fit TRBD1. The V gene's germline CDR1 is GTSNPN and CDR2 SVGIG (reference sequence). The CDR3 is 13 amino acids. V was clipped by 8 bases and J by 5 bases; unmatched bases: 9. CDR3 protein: CAATTGGGETQYF. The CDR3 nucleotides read TGTGCCGCCACCACAGGGGGCGGTGAGACCCAGTACTTC.

CDR3 loop: CASSQVQGTYETQYF. CDR3 nucleotides: TGTGCCAGCAGCCAAGTGCAGGGCACTTATGAGACCCAGTACTTC. V usage is TRBV14 and J usage is TRBJ2-5, with TRBD1 as a possible D gene (5 bases). The CDR3 covers 15 residues. In germline, CDR1 is SGHDN, CDR2 FVKESK. The V end lost 1 base, the J end lost 5 bases, and 14 bases lay between the germline ends.

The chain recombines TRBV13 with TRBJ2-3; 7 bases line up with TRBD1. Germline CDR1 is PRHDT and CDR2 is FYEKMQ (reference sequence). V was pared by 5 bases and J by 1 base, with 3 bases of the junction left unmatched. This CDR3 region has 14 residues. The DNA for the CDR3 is TGTGCCAGCAGCACGGGGACAGGCACAGATACGCAGTATTTT. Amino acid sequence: CASSTGTGTDTQYF. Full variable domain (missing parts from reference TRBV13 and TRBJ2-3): AAGVIQSPRHLIKEKRETATLKCYPIPRHDTVYWYQQGPGQDPQFLISFYEKMQSDKGSIPDRFSAQQFSDYHSELNMSSLELGDSALYFCASSTGTGTDTQYFGPGTRLTVL.

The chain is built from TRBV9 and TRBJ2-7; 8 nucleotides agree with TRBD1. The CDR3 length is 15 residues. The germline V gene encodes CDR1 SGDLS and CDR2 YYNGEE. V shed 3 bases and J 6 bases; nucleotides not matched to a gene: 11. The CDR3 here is CASSASGTGTSEQYF. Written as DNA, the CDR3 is TGTGCCAGCAGCGCTTCCGGGACAGGTACATCCGAGCAGTACTTC.

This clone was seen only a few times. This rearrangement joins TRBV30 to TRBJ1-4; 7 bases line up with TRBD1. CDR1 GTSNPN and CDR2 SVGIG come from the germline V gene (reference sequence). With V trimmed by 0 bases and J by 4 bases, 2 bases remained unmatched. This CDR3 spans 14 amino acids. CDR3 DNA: TGTGCCTGGAGTGTAGGGACAGATAATGAAAAACTGTTTTTT. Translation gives CAWSVGTDNEKLFF.

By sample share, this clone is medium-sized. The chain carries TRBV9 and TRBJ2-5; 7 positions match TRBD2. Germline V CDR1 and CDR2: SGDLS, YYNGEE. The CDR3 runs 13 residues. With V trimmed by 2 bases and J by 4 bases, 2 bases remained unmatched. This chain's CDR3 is CASSVREGETQYF. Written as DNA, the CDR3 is TGTGCCAGCAGCGTGAGGGAGGGAGAGACCCAGTACTTC. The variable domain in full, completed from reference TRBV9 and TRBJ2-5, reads DSGVTQTPKHLITATGQRVTLRCSPRSGDLSVYWYQQSLDQGLQFLIQYYNGEERAKGNILERFSAQQFPDLHSELNLSSLELGDSALYFCASSVREGETQYFGPGTRLLVL.

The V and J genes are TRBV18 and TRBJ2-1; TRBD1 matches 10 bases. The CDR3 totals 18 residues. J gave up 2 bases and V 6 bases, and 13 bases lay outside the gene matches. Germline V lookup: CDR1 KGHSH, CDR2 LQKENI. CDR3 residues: CASSPGTGVGETYNEQFF. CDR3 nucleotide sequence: TGTGCCAGCTCCCCCGGGACAGGGGTAGGGGAAACCTACAATGAGCAGTTCTTC.

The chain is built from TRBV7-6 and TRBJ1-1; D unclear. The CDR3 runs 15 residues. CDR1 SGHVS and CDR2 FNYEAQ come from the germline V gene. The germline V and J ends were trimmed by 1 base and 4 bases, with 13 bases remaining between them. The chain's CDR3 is CASSLESLSGTEAFF. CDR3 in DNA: TGTGCCAGCAGCTTAGAGTCCCTAAGCGGCACTGAAGCTTTCTTT. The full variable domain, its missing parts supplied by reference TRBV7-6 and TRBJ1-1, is GAGVSQSPRYKVTKRGQDVALRCDPISGHVSLYWYRQALGQGPEFLTYFNYEAQQDKSGLPNDRFSAERPEGSISTLTIQRTEQRDSAMYRCASSLESLSGTEAFFGQGTRLTVV.

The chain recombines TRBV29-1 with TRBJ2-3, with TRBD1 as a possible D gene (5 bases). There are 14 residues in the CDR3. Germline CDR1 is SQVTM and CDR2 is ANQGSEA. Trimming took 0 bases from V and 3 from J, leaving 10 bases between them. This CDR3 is CSVEERQLTDTQYF. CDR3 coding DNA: TGCAGCGTTGAAGAGAGACAGCTAACAGATACGCAGTATTTT.

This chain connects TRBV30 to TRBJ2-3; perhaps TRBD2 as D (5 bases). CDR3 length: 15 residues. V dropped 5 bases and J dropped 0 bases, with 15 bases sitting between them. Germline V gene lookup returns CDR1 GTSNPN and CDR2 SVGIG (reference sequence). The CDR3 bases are TGTGCCTGGCTTCTAGCAGAAGCTAGCACAGATACGCAGTATTTT. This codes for CAWLLAEASTDTQYF.